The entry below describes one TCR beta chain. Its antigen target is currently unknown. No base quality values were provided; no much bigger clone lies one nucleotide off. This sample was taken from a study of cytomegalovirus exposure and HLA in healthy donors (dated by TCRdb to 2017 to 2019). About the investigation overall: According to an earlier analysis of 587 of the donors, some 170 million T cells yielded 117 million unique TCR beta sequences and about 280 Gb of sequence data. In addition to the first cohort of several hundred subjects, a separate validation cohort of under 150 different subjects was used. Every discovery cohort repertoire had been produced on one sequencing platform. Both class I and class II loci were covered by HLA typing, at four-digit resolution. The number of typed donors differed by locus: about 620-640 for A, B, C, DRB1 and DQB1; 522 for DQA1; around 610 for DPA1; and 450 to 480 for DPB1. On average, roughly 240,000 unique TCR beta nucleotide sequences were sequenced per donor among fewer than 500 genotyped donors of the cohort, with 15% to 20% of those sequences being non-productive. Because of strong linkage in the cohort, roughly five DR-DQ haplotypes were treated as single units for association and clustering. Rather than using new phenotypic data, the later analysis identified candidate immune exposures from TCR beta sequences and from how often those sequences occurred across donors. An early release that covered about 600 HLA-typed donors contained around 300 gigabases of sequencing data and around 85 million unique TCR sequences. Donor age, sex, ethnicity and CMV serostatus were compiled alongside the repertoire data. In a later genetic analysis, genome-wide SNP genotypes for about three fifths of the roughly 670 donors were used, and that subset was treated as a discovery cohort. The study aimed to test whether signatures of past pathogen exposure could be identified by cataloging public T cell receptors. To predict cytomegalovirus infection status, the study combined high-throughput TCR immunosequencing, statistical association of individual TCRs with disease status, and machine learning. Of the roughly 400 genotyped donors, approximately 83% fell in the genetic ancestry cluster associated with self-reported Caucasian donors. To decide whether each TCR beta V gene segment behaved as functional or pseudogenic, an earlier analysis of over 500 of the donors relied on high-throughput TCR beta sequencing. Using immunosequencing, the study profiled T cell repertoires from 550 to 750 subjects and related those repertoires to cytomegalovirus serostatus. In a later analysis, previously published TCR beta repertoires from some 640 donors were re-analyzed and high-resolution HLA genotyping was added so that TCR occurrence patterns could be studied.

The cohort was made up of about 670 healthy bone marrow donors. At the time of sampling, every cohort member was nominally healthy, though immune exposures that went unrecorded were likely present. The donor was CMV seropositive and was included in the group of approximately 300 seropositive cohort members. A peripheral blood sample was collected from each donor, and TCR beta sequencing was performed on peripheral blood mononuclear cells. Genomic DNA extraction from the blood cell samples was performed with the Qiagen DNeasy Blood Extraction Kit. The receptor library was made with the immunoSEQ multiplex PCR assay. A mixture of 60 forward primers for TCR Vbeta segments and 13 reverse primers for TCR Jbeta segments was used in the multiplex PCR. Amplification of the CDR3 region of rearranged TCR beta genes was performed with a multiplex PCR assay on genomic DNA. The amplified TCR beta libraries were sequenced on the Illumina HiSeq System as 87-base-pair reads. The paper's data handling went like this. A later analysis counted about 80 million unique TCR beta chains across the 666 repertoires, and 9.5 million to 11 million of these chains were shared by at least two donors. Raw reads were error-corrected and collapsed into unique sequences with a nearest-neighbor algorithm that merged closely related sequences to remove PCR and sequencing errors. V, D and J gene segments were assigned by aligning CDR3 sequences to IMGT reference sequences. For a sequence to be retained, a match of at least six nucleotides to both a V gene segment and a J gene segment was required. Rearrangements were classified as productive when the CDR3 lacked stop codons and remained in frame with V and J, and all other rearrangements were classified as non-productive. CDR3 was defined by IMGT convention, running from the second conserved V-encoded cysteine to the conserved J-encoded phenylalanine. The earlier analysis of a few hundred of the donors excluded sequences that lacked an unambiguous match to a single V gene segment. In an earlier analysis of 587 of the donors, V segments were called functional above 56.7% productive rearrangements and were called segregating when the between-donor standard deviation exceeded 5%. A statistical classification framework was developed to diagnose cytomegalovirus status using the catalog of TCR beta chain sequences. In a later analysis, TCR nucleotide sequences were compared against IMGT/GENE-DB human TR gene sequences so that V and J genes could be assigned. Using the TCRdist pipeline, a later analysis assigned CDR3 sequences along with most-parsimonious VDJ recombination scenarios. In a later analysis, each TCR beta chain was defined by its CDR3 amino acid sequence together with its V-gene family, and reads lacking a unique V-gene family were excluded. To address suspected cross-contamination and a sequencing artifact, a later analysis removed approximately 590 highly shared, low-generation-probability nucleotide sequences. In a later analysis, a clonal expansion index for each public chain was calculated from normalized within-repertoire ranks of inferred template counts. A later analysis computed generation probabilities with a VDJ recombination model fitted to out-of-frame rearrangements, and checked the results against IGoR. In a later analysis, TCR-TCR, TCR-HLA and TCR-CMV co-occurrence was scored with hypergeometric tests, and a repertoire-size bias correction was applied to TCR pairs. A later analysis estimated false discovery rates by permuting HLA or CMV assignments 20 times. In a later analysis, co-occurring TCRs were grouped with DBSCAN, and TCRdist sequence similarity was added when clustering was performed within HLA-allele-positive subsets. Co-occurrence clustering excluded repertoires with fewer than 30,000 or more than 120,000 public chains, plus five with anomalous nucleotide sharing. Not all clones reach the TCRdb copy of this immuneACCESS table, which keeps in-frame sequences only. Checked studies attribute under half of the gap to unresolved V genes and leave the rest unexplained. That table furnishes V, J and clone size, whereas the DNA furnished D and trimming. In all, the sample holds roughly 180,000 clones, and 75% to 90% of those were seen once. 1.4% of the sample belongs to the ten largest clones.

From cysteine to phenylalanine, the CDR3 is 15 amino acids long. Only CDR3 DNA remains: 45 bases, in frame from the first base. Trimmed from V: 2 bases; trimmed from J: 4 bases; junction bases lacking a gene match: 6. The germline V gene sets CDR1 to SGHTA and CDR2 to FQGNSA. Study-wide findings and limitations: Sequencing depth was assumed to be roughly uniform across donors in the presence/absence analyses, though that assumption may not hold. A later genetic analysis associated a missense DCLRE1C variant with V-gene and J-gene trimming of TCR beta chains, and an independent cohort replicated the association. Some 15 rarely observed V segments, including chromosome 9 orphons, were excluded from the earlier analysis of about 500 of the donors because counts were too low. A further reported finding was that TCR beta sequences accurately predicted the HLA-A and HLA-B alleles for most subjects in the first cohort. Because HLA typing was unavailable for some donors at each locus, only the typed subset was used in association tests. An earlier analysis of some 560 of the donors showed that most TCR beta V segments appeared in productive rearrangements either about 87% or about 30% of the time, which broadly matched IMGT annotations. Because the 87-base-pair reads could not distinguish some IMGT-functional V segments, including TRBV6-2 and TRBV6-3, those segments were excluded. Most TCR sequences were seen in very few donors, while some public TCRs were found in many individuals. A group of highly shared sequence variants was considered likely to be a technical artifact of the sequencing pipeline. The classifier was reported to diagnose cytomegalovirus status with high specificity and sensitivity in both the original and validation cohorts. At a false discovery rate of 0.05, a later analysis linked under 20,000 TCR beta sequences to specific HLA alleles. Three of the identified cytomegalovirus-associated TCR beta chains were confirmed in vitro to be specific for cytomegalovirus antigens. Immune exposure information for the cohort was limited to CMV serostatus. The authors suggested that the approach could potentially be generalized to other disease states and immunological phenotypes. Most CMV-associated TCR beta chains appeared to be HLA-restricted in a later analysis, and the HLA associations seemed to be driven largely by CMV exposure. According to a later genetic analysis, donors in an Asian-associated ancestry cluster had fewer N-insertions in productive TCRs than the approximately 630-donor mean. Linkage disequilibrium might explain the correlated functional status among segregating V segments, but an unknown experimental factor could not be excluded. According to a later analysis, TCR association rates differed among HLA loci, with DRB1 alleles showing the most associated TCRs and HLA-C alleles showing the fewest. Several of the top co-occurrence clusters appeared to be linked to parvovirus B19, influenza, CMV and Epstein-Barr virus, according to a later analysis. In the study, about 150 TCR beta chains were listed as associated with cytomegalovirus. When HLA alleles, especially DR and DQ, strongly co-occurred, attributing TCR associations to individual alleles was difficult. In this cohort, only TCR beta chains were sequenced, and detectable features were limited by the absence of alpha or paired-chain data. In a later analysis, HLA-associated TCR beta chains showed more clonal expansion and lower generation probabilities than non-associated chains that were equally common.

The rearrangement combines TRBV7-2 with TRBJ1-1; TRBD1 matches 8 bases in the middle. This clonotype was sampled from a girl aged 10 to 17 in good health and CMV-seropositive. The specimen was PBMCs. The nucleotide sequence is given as TGTGCCAGCAGCTTACAGGGGGCCCGGTTCACTGAAGCTTTCTTT. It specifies CASSLQGARFTEAFF.